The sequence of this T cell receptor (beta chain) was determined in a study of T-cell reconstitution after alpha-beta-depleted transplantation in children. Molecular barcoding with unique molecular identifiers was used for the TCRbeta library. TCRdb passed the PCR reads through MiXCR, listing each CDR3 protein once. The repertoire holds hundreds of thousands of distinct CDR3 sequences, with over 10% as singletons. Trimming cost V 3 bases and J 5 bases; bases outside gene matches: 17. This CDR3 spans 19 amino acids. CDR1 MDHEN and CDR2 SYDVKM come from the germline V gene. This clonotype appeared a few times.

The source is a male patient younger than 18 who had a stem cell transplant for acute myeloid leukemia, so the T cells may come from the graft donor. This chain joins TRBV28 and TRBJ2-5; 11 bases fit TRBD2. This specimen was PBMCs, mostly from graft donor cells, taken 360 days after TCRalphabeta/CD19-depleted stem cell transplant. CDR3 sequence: CASSFFRASGRLTLETQYF. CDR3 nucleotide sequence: TGTGCCAGCAGTTTTTTCAGGGCTAGCGGGAGGCTAACCCTCGAGACCCAGTACTTC.